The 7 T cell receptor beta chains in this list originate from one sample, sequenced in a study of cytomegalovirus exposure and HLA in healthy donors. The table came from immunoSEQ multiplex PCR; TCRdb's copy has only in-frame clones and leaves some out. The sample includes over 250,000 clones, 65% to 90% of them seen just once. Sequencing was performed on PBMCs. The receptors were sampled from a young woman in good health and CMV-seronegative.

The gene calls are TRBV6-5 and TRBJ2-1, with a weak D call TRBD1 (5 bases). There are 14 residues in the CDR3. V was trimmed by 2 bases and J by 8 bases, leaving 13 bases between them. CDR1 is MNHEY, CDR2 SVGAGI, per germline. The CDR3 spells CASSYTAGIDEQFF. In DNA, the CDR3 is TGTGCCAGCAGTTACACCGCAGGGATCGATGAGCAGTTCTTC.

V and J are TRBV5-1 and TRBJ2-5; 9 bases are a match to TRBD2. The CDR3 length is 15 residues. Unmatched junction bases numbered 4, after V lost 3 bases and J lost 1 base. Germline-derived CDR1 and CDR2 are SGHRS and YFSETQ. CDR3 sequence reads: CASSSAGGLQETQYF. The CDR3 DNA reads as TGCGCCAGCAGCTCAGCGGGGGGCCTCCAAGAGACCCAGTACTTC. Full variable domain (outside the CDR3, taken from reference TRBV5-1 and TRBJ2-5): KAGVTQTPRYLIKTRGQQVTLSCSPISGHRSVSWYQQTPGQGLQFLFEYFSETQRNKGNFPGRFSGRQFSNSRSEMNVSTLELGDSALYLCASSSAGGLQETQYFGPGTRLLVL.

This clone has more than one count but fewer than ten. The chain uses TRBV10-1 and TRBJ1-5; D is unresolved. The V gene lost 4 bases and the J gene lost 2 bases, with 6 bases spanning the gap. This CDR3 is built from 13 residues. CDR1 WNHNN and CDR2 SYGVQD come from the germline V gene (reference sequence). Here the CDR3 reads CASSVGGNQPQHF. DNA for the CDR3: TGCGCCAGCAGTGTTGGAGGCAATCAGCCCCAGCATTTT.

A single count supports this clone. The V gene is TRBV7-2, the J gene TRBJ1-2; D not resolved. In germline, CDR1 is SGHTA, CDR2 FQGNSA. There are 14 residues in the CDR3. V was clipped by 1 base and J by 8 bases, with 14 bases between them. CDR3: CASSLVQRPSGYTF. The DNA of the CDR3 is TGTGCCAGCAGCTTAGTCCAGAGGCCTAGCGGCTACACCTTC.

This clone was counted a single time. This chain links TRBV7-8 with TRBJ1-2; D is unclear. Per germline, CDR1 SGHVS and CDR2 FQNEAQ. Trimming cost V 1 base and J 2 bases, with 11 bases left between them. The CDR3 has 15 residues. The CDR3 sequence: CASSLDVRLNYGYTF. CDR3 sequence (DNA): TGTGCCAGCAGCTTAGACGTCAGACTAAACTATGGCTACACCTTC.

CDR3 residues: CASSTSGGSTDTQYF. CDR3 nucleotides: TGTGCCAGCAGTACTAGCGGGGGCAGCACAGATACGCAGTATTTT. This chain joins TRBV6-5 and TRBJ2-3, with 11 bases matching TRBD2. Looked up from germline, CDR1 is MNHEY and CDR2 is SVGAGI. The CDR3 totals 15 residues. V was pared by 5 bases and J by 0 bases, with 1 base of the junction left unmatched.

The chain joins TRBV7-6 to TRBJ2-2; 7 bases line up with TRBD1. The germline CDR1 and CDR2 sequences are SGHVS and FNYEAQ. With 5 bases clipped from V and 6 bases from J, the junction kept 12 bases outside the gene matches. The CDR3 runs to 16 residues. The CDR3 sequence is CASSTRTGSYAGELFF. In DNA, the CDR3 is TGTGCCAGCAGCACTCGGACAGGATCCTACGCCGGGGAGCTGTTTTTT. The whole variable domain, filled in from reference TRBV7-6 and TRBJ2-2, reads GAGVSQSPRYKVTKRGQDVALRCDPISGHVSLYWYRQALGQGPEFLTYFNYEAQQDKSGLPNDRFSAERPEGSISTLTIQRTEQRDSAMYRCASSTRTGSYAGELFFGEGSRLTVL.